These 9 T cell receptor beta chains were sequenced from one sample in a study of cytomegalovirus exposure and HLA in healthy donors. Primers included in the PCR were 60 Vbeta and 13 Jbeta primers. Method: immunoSEQ multiplex PCR; TCRdb's copy keeps in-frame clones and lacks some. The profile shows 120,000 or so clones, over 60% of them singletons. Sequences were obtained from PBMCs. The receptors come from a woman aged 40 to 50 in good health and CMV-seronegative.

The chain recombines TRBV2 with TRBJ2-7; 7 bases align to TRBD2. CDR1 SNHLY and CDR2 FYNNEI come from the germline V gene. The CDR3 is made up of 15 amino acids. V was pared by 5 bases and J by 4 bases, with 11 bases of the junction left unmatched. The CDR3 protein is CASSRGRLVRYEQYF. Written as DNA, the CDR3 is TGTGCCAGCAGTCGCGGGAGACTGGTCAGGTACGAGCAGTACTTC.

The V gene is TRBV10-3, the J gene TRBJ2-3, with 11 bases identical to TRBD2. The J segment lost 0 bases and the V segment lost 3 bases, leaving 5 bases of the junction unmatched. The CDR3 has 17 amino acids. Per the germline V gene, CDR1 is ENHRY and CDR2 is SYGVKD. The CDR3 DNA sequence: TGTGCCATCAGTGAAGGGGGACTAGCGGCTAGCACAGATACGCAGTATTTT. Translated: CAISEGGLAASTDTQYF.

The genes are TRBV27 and TRBJ1-6, with 7 bases matching TRBD1. The CDR3 sequence is 16 residues long. The V and J ends lost 6 bases and 9 bases, in that order; junction bases with no gene match: 14. The germline V gene encodes CDR1 MNHEY and CDR2 SMNVEV (reference sequence). The CDR3 reads CASRRTQGLEISPLHF. The DNA for the CDR3 is TGTGCCAGCAGAAGGACACAGGGGTTGGAAATTTCACCCCTCCACTTT.

The chain employs TRBV7-9 and TRBJ1-1; TRBD1 matches at 8 bases. J lost 6 bases, V lost 4 bases, and 7 bases had no gene match. Per germline, CDR1 SEHNR and CDR2 FQNEAQ (reference sequence). The CDR3 runs 14 residues. CDR3 in amino acids: CASSSQGEFPEAFF. CDR3 DNA sequence: TGTGCCAGCAGCTCACAGGGGGAGTTCCCTGAAGCTTTCTTT. Together with reference TRBV7-9 and TRBJ1-1, the CDR3 gives the full variable domain: DTGVSQNPRHKITKRGQNVTFRCDPISEHNRLYWYRQTLGQGPEFLTYFQNEAQLEKSRLLSDRFSAERPKGSFSTLEIQRTEQGDSAMYLCASSSQGEFPEAFFGQGTRLTVV.

The chain carries TRBV15 and TRBJ1-3; maybe TRBD1 (5 bases). V shed 3 bases and J shed 2 bases, with 8 bases lying between them. CDR3 length: 14 residues. CDR1 is LNHNV and CDR2 is YYDKDF in the germline V gene (reference sequence). The CDR3 region has the DNA TGTGCCACCAGCAGGTTGGGGCCTGGAAACACCATATATTTT. Residues: CATSRLGPGNTIYF.

The chain couples TRBV4-3 to TRBJ2-5; possibly TRBD1 for D (6 bases). The V end was cut by 2 bases, the J end by 1 base, with 11 bases between. Germline V gene sequence: CDR1 LGHNA, CDR2 YSLEER. This CDR3 has 15 residues. The CDR3 spells CASSQHTGPQETQYF. The CDR3 coding sequence is TGCGCCAGCAGCCAACATACAGGGCCCCAAGAGACCCAGTACTTC.

The chain links TRBV19 to TRBJ1-5; D ambiguous. Trimming removed 3 bases at V and 3 bases at J, with 9 bases between. The CDR3 is made up of 14 amino acids. Germline lookup yields CDR1 LNHDA and CDR2 SQIVND (reference sequence). CDR3 DNA: TGTGCCAGTAGTATGGAGCGGAACAATCAGCCCCAGCATTTT. It encodes CASSMERNNQPQHF.

The chain employs TRBV4-2 and TRBJ2-7; TRBD2 aligns across 12 bases. Trimming cost V 3 bases and J 0 bases; bases outside gene matches: 3. CDR3 length equals 16 residues. CDR1 is LGHNA, CDR2 YNFKEQ, per germline. The CDR3: CASSQMTSGSSYEQYF. CDR3 coding DNA: TGTGCCAGCAGCCAGATGACTAGCGGGAGCTCCTACGAGCAGTACTTC.

CDR3 coding DNA: TGCGCCAGCAGCGTGACTAGCGAGAACTACGAGCAGTACTTC. The encoded protein is CASSVTSENYEQYF. The J gene is TRBJ2-7, the V gene TRBV5-1, with 8 bases fitting TRBD2. This CDR3 spans 14 amino acids. CDR1 SGHRS and CDR2 YFSETQ come from the germline V gene. V trimming: 4 bases; J trimming: 3 bases; junction bases outside the gene matches: 6.